The clone carrying this TCR beta chain appeared a few times. 60 Vbeta and 13 Jbeta primers were used in PCR. The method was immunoSEQ multiplex PCR; TCRdb's version includes in-frame clones alone and lacks a portion of them. The repertoire holds approximately 120,000 clones, with 60% to 85% as singletons. This entry belongs to a study of cytomegalovirus exposure and HLA in healthy donors. V was clipped by 5 bases and J by 0 bases; unmatched bases: 3. CDR3 length equals 16 residues. Looked up from germline, CDR1 is MNHEY and CDR2 is SMNVEV (reference sequence). This receptor was taken from a female donor in good health and CMV-seronegative. Material for sequencing was PBMCs. The chain uses TRBV27 and TRBJ1-4, with TRBD1 matching over 10 bases. The CDR3 DNA follows: TGTGCCAGCAGTCCGGGGACAGGGGCAACTAATGAAAAACTGTTTTTT. It is translated as CASSPGTGATNEKLFF.